The subject of this entry is one T cell receptor beta chain. TCRdb's table, derived via immunoSEQ multiplex PCR, lists solely in-frame clones and lacks some. The table shows more than 85,000 clones, with 72% occurring only once. The sample is drawn from a study of blood T cell repertoires in COVID-19. V trimming: 6 bases; J trimming: 1 base; junction bases outside the gene matches: 4. The germline V gene has CDR1 SNHLY and CDR2 FYNNEI. This CDR3 is built from 14 residues. V usage is TRBV2 and J usage is TRBJ1-2, with TRBD1 matching 8 bases. This TCR was sampled from a woman aged 60-75 years with acute or convalescent COVID-19. Input material: peripheral blood. The CDR3 coding sequence is TGTGCCAGCAGCGCCGACAGGGGTAACTATGGCTACACCTTC. It specifies CASSADRGNYGYTF.